The 13 T cell receptor beta chains below come from one sample, sequenced in a study of T cell responses to AZD1222 COVID-19 vaccine. The method was immunoSEQ multiplex PCR; TCRdb's version includes in-frame clones alone and lacks a portion of them. The sample holds 140,000 or so clones, roughly nine tenths seen once. Sequenced material: peripheral blood, taken 28 days after the second AZD1222 dose. The receptors were sampled from an adult who received the AZD1222 COVID-19 vaccine.

The chain is built from TRBV4-3 and TRBJ2-1; D is ambiguous. This CDR3 has 19 residues. V was cut by 7 bases and J by 4 bases, with 29 bases left in between. The germline V gene has CDR1 LGHNA and CDR2 YSLEER. CDR3 coding DNA: TGCGCCAGCATCACATACCCAGCTTCCCCACGTTGCGTTTACAATGAGCAGTTCTTC. Amino acids: CASITYPASPRCVYNEQFF.

Comment on this clone: The same CDR3 is also encoded by other DNA sequences in this sample. This chain links TRBV5-1 with TRBJ1-6; D uncertain. The CDR3 extends over 15 amino acids. V lost 0 bases to trimming and J lost 7 bases, with 11 bases between them. Germline V gene sequence: CDR1 SGHRS, CDR2 YFSETQ. The CDR3 here is CASSLDPAYNSPLHF. Written as DNA, the CDR3 is TGCGCCAGCAGCTTGGATCCAGCGTACAATTCACCCCTCCACTTT.

The chain links TRBV19 to TRBJ1-1; perhaps TRBD1 as D (5 bases). This CDR3 is 13 amino acids long. CDR1 LNHDA and CDR2 SQIVND come from the germline V gene (reference sequence). The V gene lost 5 bases and the J gene lost 10 bases, with 17 bases spanning the gap. Here the CDR3 DNA reads TGTGCCAGTAGTGCCTCTGCAGGGTTGGTAGCTTTCTTT. Translating it yields CASSASAGLVAFF.

V gene TRBV15 combines with J gene TRBJ1-6; the match to TRBD1 covers 7 bases. The CDR3 totals 19 residues. Germline-derived CDR1 and CDR2 are LNHNV and YYDKDF (reference sequence). V trimming: 5 bases; J trimming: 1 base; junction bases outside the gene matches: 14. CDR3 coding DNA: TGTGCCACCAGCCCAGGGGGGAGCAGGACCGGTTCCTATAATTCACCCCTCCACTTT. Translated: CATSPGGSRTGSYNSPLHF.

V gene TRBV5-6 combines with J gene TRBJ1-2; tentative D call: TRBD1 (6 bases). Germline CDR1 is SGHDT and CDR2 is YYEEEE. Trimming cost V 2 bases and J 4 bases, with 15 bases left between them. There are 15 residues in the CDR3. CDR3 coding DNA: TGTGCCAGCAGCTTTGACAGGCGGTCGTTCTATGGCTACACCTTC. This translates into CASSFDRRSFYGYTF.

The genes are TRBV27 and TRBJ2-1; D tentatively fits TRBD1 or TRBD2 (5 bases each). Between the trimmed V and J ends, which lost 9 bases and 5 bases, there was a span of 17 bases. Germline CDR1 and CDR2: MNHEY and SMNVEV (reference sequence). This CDR3 contains 14 residues. The CDR3 DNA is TGTGCCAGTAAAGAGGGGTTCCAAAACAATGAGCAGTTCTTC. Amino acids: CASKEGFQNNEQFF.

The V call is TRBV6-5, the J call TRBJ1-1; no clear D gene. This CDR3 spans 13 amino acids. Germline V gene sequence: CDR1 MNHEY, CDR2 SVGAGI. The germline V and J ends were trimmed by 5 bases and 4 bases, with 11 bases remaining between them. CDR3 loop: CASSPGIRTEAFF. The CDR3 DNA reads TGTGCCAGCAGTCCGGGAATTCGCACTGAAGCTTTCTTT.

This sequence joins TRBV6-4 and TRBJ1-1; D might be TRBD1 (5 bases). Germline CDR1 is MRHNA and CDR2 is SNTAGT. CDR3 length: 14 residues. Trimming cost V 6 bases and J 0 bases, with 11 bases left between them. CDR3 amino acids: CASSPDNVNTEAFF. The CDR3, as DNA: TGTGCCAGCAGCCCGGACAACGTGAACACTGAAGCTTTCTTT.

The chain is built from TRBV5-4 and TRBJ1-4; D remains ambiguous. The germline V and J ends were trimmed by 2 bases and 3 bases, with 11 bases remaining between them. The length of the CDR3 is 15 residues. In germline, CDR1 is SGHNT, CDR2 YYREEE (reference sequence). The CDR3 DNA sequence: TGTGCCAGCAGCTTATTCGGCGGGGCTAATGAAAAACTGTTTTTT. Translating it yields CASSLFGGANEKLFF.

The rearrangement joins TRBV5-1 to TRBJ2-3; D possibly corresponds to TRBD1 (6 bases). The CDR3 covers 15 residues. CDR1 and CDR2 (germline): SGHRS, YFSETQ. V lost 2 bases, J lost 3 bases, and 13 bases lay in between. The chain's CDR3 is CASSFNPQGTDTQYF. CDR3 nucleotide sequence: TGCGCCAGCAGCTTCAACCCACAGGGAACAGATACGCAGTATTTT.

The chain uses TRBV5-8 and TRBJ2-7, with a tentative D call TRBD1 (6 bases). Between the trimmed V and J ends, which lost 2 bases and 2 bases, there was a span of 8 bases. This CDR3 region has 13 residues. Germline CDR1 SGHTS, CDR2 YDEGEE. The CDR3 is CASSFRTAYEQYF. CDR3 nucleotides: TGTGCCAGCAGCTTTAGGACAGCCTACGAGCAGTACTTC.

The chain is built from TRBV11-2 and TRBJ2-2, with TRBD1 identical over 9 bases. From germline, CDR1 is SGHAT and CDR2 FQNNGV. V gave up 5 bases and J gave up 0 bases; unmatched junction bases: 4. This CDR3 has 16 amino acids. CDR3 protein: CASSSTGGANTGELFF. CDR3 coding DNA: TGTGCCAGCAGCAGTACAGGGGGCGCGAACACCGGGGAGCTGTTTTTT.

The chain couples TRBV3-1 (or the pseudogene TRBV3-2) to TRBJ2-5; D ambiguous. Germline V gene data show CDR1 as LGHDT and CDR2 as YNNKEL (reference sequence). The CDR3 length is 14 residues. The V gene lost 4 bases and the J gene lost 4 bases, with 13 bases spanning the gap. The CDR3 bases are TGTGCCAGCAGCCGGCCCCCGGAGAGAGAGACCCAGTACTTC. As protein: CASSRPPERETQYF.